Presented here are 8 T cell receptor beta chains from one specimen sequenced in a study of post-analysis software for immune sequencing data. Study results and caveats: Patients had higher frequencies than controls of roughly five TRBV segments, including TRBV5-6, TRBV5-1 and TRBV20-1.

Their antigen targets remain unknown. Prepared libraries of TCR beta cDNA carried unique molecular identifiers. In TCRdb, the PCR reads were re-called with MiXCR into one record per CDR3 protein. The sample shows approximately 660,000 distinct CDR3 sequences, approximately 60% of them seen only once. Sequences were obtained from blood. Receptor source: a girl aged 2 to 9 with multiple sclerosis.

In DNA, the CDR3 is TGTGCCAGCAGGCCCACTTCCCAGGGGACGGATGAGCAGTTCTTC. As protein: CASRPTSQGTDEQFF. The chain carries TRBV6-6 and TRBJ2-1; D is possibly TRBD1 (6 bases). The CDR3 has 15 amino acids. Between the trimmed V and J ends, which lost 6 bases and 8 bases, there was a span of 20 bases. Per germline, CDR1 MNHNY and CDR2 SVGAGI (reference sequence).

The V gene is TRBV29-1, the J gene TRBJ2-7; D is unclear. The germline CDR1 and CDR2 sequences are SQVTM and ANQGSEA. This CDR3 has 12 amino acids. The germline V and J ends were trimmed by 4 bases and 4 bases, with 11 bases remaining between them. CDR3 sequence: CSVGNSGYEQYF. For the CDR3, the DNA is TGCAGCGTTGGAAACAGTGGGTACGAGCAGTACTTC.

To note about this clonotype: At one end, the junction sequence differs from germline, possibly due to a read error. The rearrangement links TRBV9 to TRBJ2-1, with 7 bases that match TRBD2. The CDR3 covers 14 residues. Germline V gene lookup returns CDR1 SGDLS and CDR2 YYNGEE. DNA for the CDR3: TGTGCCAGCAGCCCCGGGGGAGGGAGCGATGAGCGGTTCTTC. Encoded protein: CASSPGGGSDERFF. Full variable domain (rest looked up from reference TRBV9 and TRBJ2-1): DSGVTQTPKHLITATGQRVTLRCSPRSGDLSVYWYQQSLDQGLQFLIQYYNGEERAKGNILERFSAQQFPDLHSELNLSSLELGDSALYFCASSPGGGSDERFFGPGTRLTVL.

The rearrangement joins TRBV29-1 to TRBJ1-2; no clear D. V was shortened by 0 bases and J by 4 bases, with 12 bases between the two germline ends. Germline values: CDR1 SQVTM, CDR2 ANQGSEA. The CDR3 consists of 14 residues. Written as DNA, the CDR3 is TGCAGCGTTGAAGATGGTACAGTAGGCTATGGCTACACCTTC. Its translation: CSVEDGTVGYGYTF.

The chain is built from TRBV7-3 and TRBJ1-6; 7 bases are shared with TRBD1. V shed 5 bases and J 14 bases; nucleotides not matched to a gene: 6. CDR1 is SGHTA and CDR2 is FQGTGA in the germline V gene. There are 12 residues in the CDR3. CDR3 sequence: CASSPTGVALHF. CDR3 DNA sequence: TGTGCCAGCAGCCCAACAGGGGTGGCCCTCCACTTT.

V and J are TRBV12-3 or TRBV12-4 and TRBJ1-2; 7 bases line up with TRBD1. The CDR3 sequence is 14 residues long. The J segment lost 3 bases and the V segment lost 5 bases, leaving 6 bases of the junction unmatched. CDR3 loop: CASSGTQGYYGYTF. The DNA for the CDR3 is TGTGCCAGCAGTGGAACACAGGGGTACTATGGCTACACCTTC.

V and J are TRBV29-1 and TRBJ2-1; D might be TRBD1 (5 bases). The CDR3 sequence is 11 residues long. Deletions cut 4 bases from V and 10 bases from J, with 11 bases between. Per the germline V gene, CDR1 is SQVTM and CDR2 is ANQGSEA. In DNA, the CDR3 is TGCAGCGTTGGAAGGGGATACGAGCAGTTCTTC. Translating it yields CSVGRGYEQFF.

The chain couples TRBV6-4 to TRBJ1-2; D is unclear. There are 13 residues in the CDR3. Germline loops: CDR1 MRHNA, CDR2 SNTAGT. Trimming stripped 0 bases from V and 4 bases from J, with 6 bases between. The CDR3 is CASSDSNSYGYTF. Here the CDR3 DNA reads TGTGCCAGCAGTGACTCGAACAGCTATGGCTACACCTTC.